This TCR beta chain was sequenced in a study of technical replicates of blood from a handful of donors. The sample holds one count of this clone. Profiled with immunoSEQ multiplex PCR; TCRdb holds only in-frame clones, not every one. Among about 72,000 clones listed, around 90% were seen once. The receptor was isolated from a human donor in good health. Specimen: T cells isolated from PBMCs.

The DNA for the CDR3 is TGTGCCAGCAGCCTATTACAGGGGGCAGGCTCCGAGCAGTACTTC. Translated: CASSLLQGAGSEQYF. The V call is TRBV6-5, the J call TRBJ2-7; TRBD1 matches at 9 bases. Germline assignment: CDR1 MNHEY and CDR2 SVGAGI. With V trimmed by 6 bases and J by 6 bases, 12 bases remained unmatched. CDR3 size: 15 residues.